The 10 T cell receptor beta chains in this list originate from one sample, sequenced in a study of CD8 T cells in Susac syndrome. Random hexamers were used to reverse transcribe an amount of about 0.45 to 1 ug RNA. MiXCR, applied by TCRdb to the immunoSEQ multiplex PCR reads, yields one record per CDR3 protein. The sample has roughly 180,000 distinct CDR3 sequences, about 94% seen once; the top ten hold 0.085% to 0.12%. Sequenced sample: CD4+ T cells from PBMCs. The receptor source for this set is a human donor in good health.

The chain joins TRBV3-1 to TRBJ2-1, with 9 bases identical to TRBD2. The V segment lost 0 bases and the J segment 9 bases; nucleotides outside the gene matches: 6. The CDR3 covers 15 residues. Germline V CDR1 and CDR2: LGHDT, YNNKEL (reference sequence). The CDR3 spells CASSQDASGTGEQFF. The DNA for the CDR3 is TGTGCCAGCAGCCAAGATGCTAGCGGGACGGGTGAGCAGTTCTTC.

The genes are TRBV5-1 and TRBJ2-1; D remains unclear. Germline CDR1 is SGHRS and CDR2 is YFSETQ. This CDR3 is 14 amino acids long. Trimming took off 0 bases at V and 12 bases at J, with 16 bases between the two ends. CDR3 region: CASSLEGAVDRQFF. In DNA form, the CDR3 reads TGCGCCAGCAGCTTGGAGGGTGCCGTAGATAGGCAGTTCTTC.

V usage is TRBV20-1 and J usage is TRBJ1-1, with TRBD1 as a possible D gene (5 bases). The germline V gene encodes CDR1 DFQATT and CDR2 SNEGSKA (reference sequence). The V end lost 5 bases, the J end lost 10 bases, and 11 bases lay between the germline ends. This CDR3 contains 10 residues. The CDR3 sequence is CSAVSGTAFF. CDR3 in DNA: TGCAGTGCTGTCTCCGGGACAGCTTTCTTT.

This sequence joins TRBV7-2 and TRBJ1-2, with D maybe TRBD1 (6 bases). Germline loops: CDR1 SGHTA, CDR2 FQGNSA. The length of the CDR3 is 13 residues. V was trimmed by 6 bases and J by 2 bases, leaving 10 bases between them. The CDR3 DNA is TGTGCCAGCAGTTCGGACAGCAACTATGGCTACACCTTC. Protein product: CASSSDSNYGYTF.

The chain recombines TRBV6-5 with TRBJ2-7, with 8 bases lining up with TRBD2. CDR3 length: 14 residues. In germline, CDR1 is MNHEY, CDR2 SVGAGI. Germline trimming cut 8 bases from V and 6 bases from J; bases unmatched to any gene: 12. The CDR3 region has the DNA TGTGCCAGCGGCCGAGGAAGCGGGAGAGGCGAGCAGTACTTC. The encoded protein is CASGRGSGRGEQYF.

The rearrangement links TRBV12-3 or TRBV12-4 to TRBJ1-1; D is unclear. This CDR3 has 13 amino acids. V gave up 5 bases and J gave up 1 base, with 8 bases separating them. Written as DNA, the CDR3 is TGTGCCAGCAGTCAATCGGGGAACACTGAAGCTTTCTTT. The encoded protein is CASSQSGNTEAFF.

This chain links TRBV7-8 with TRBJ1-1; perhaps TRBD1 as D (5 bases). Deletions cut 6 bases from V and 7 bases from J, with 15 bases between. Germline assignment: CDR1 SGHVS and CDR2 FQNEAQ. The length of the CDR3 is 13 residues. The CDR3 bases are TGTGCCAGCAGAAGGGACTTTGGTAGTGAAGCTTTCTTT. Its translation: CASRRDFGSEAFF.

This rearrangement joins TRBV12-3 or TRBV12-4 to TRBJ1-5, with 7 bases aligning to TRBD1. The length of the CDR3 is 14 residues. J gave up 5 bases and V 5 bases, and 6 bases lay outside the gene matches. CDR3: CASSRTGRDQPQHF. Here the CDR3 DNA reads TGTGCCAGCAGTCGGACAGGACGGGATCAGCCCCAGCATTTT.

The chain carries TRBV6-2 or TRBV6-3 and TRBJ2-1; TRBD2 agrees at 7 bases. CDR3 length: 14 amino acids. CDR1 is MNHEY and CDR2 is SVGEGT in the germline V gene. J gave up 0 bases and V 7 bases, and 3 bases lay outside the gene matches. The CDR3 nucleotides are TGTGCCAGCACCAGGGACTACTCCTACAATGAGCAGTTCTTC. Protein product: CASTRDYSYNEQFF.

This rearrangement joins TRBV20-1 to TRBJ1-5, with 7 bases matching TRBD1. The CDR3 loop spans 13 amino acids. Germline CDR1 DFQATT, CDR2 SNEGSKA (reference sequence). With V trimmed by 6 bases and J by 3 bases, 5 bases remained unmatched. The CDR3 DNA follows: TGCAGTGCCACGGGACAGTTCAATCAGCCCCAGCATTTT. Protein: CSATGQFNQPQHF.